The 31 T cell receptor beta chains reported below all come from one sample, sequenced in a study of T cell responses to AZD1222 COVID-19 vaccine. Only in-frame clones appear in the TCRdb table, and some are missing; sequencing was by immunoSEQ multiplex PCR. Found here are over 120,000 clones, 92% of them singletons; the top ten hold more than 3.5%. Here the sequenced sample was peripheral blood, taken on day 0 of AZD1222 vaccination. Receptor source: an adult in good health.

This CDR3 reads CASSTRLAGDKEQFF. In nucleotides, the CDR3 is TGTGCCAGCAGCACGAGACTAGCGGGAGATAAAGAGCAGTTCTTC. This sequence joins TRBV9 and TRBJ2-1; 12 bases are a match to TRBD2. From germline, CDR1 is SGDLS and CDR2 YYNGEE. The V and J ends lost 4 bases and 10 bases, in that order; junction bases with no gene match: 9. This CDR3 region has 15 residues.

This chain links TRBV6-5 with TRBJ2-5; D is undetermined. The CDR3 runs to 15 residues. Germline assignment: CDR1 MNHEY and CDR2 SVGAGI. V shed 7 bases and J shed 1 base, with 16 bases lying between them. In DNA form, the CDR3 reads TGTGCCAGCACCAGGCCCCTAATCCCCCAAGAGACCCAGTACTTC. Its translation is CASTRPLIPQETQYF.

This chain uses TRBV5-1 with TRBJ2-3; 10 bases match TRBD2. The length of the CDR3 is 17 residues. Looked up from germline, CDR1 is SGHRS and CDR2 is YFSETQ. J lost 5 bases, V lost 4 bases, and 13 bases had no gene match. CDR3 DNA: TGCGCCAGCAGCCCCGGGACTAGCGCTCAAAAGGGAGATACGCAGTATTTT. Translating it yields CASSPGTSAQKGDTQYF.

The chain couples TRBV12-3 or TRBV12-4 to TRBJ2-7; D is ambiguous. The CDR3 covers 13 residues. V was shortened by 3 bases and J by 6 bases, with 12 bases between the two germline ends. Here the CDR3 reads CASSFSVPGEQYF. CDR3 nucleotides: TGTGCCAGCAGTTTTTCTGTACCGGGCGAGCAGTACTTC.

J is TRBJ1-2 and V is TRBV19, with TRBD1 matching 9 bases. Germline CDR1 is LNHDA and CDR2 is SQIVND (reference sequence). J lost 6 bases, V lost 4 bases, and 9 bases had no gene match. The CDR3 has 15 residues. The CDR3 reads CASSKGRQGGNGYTF. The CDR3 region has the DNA TGTGCCAGTAGTAAGGGGCGACAGGGGGGAAATGGCTACACCTTC.

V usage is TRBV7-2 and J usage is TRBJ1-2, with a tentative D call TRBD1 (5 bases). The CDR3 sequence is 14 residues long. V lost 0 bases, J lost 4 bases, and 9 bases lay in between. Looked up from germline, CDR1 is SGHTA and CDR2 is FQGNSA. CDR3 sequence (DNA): TGTGCCAGCAGCTTAGCCGGGGGGGTCTATGGCTACACCTTC. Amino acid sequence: CASSLAGGVYGYTF.

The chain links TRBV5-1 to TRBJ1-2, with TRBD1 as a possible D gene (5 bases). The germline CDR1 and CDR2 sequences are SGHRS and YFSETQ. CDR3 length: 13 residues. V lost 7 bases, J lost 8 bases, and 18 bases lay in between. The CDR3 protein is CASGLRTGDGYTF. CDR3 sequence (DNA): TGCGCCAGCGGACTGCGGACGGGGGACGGCTACACCTTC. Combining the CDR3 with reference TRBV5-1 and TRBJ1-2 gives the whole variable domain KAGVTQTPRYLIKTRGQQVTLSCSPISGHRSVSWYQQTPGQGLQFLFEYFSETQRNKGNFPGRFSGRQFSNSRSEMNVSTLELGDSALYLCASGLRTGDGYTFGSGTRLTVV.

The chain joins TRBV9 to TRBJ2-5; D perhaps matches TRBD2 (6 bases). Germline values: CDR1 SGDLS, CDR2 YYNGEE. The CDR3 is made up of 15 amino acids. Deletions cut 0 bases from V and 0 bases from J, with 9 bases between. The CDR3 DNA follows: TGTGCCAGCAGCGTAGTTCGGGGGAACCAAGAGACCCAGTACTTC. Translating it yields CASSVVRGNQETQYF. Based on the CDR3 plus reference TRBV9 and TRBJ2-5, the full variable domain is DSGVTQTPKHLITATGQRVTLRCSPRSGDLSVYWYQQSLDQGLQFLIQYYNGEERAKGNILERFSAQQFPDLHSELNLSSLELGDSALYFCASSVVRGNQETQYFGPGTRLLVL.

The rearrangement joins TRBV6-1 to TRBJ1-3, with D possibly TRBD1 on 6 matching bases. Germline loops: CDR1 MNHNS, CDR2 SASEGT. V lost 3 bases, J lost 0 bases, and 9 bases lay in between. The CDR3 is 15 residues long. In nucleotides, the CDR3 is TGTGCCAGCAGTGAGACAGGCCGCTCTGGAAACACCATATATTTT. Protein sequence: CASSETGRSGNTIYF.

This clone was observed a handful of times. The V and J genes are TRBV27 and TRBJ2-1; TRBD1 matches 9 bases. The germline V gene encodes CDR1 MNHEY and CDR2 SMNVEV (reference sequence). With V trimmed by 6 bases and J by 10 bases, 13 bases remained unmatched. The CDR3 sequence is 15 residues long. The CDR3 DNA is TGTGCCAGCAGCGGACAGGGGCCCTCCTTAGAAGAGCAGTTCTTC. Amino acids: CASSGQGPSLEEQFF.

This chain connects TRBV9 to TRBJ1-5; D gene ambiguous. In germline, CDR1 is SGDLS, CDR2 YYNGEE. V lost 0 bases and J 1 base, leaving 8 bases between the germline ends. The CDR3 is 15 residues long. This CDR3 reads CASSVEGMSNQPQHF. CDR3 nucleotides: TGTGCCAGCAGCGTAGAGGGTATGAGCAATCAGCCCCAGCATTTT. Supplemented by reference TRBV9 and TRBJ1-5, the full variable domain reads DSGVTQTPKHLITATGQRVTLRCSPRSGDLSVYWYQQSLDQGLQFLIQYYNGEERAKGNILERFSAQQFPDLHSELNLSSLELGDSALYFCASSVEGMSNQPQHFGDGTRLSIL.

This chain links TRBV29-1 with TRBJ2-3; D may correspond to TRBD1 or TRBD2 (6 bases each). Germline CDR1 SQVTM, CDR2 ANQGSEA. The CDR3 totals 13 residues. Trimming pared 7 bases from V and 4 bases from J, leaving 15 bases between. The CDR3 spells CSAARGVADTQYF. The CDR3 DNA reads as TGCAGCGCCGCAAGGGGGGTGGCAGATACGCAGTATTTT.

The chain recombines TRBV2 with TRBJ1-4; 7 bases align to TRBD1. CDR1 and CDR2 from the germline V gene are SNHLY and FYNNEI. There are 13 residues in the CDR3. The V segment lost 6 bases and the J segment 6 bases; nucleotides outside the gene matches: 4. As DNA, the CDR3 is TGTGCCAGCAGAGACGGACAGGATGAAAAACTGTTTTTT. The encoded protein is CASRDGQDEKLFF.

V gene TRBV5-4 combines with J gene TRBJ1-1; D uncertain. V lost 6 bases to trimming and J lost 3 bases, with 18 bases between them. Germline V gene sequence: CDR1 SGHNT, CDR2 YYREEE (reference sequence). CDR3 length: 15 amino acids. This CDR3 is CASINPAGSYTEAFF. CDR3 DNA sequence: TGTGCCAGCATCAACCCCGCGGGTTCGTACACTGAAGCTTTCTTT.

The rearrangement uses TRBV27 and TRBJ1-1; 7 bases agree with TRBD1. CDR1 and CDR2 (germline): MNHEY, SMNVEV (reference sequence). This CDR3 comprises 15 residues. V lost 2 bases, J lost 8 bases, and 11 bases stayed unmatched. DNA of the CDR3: TGTGCCAGCAGTTTAGGGGTCCGGGCAGGGGGAGAAGCTTTCTTT. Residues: CASSLGVRAGGEAFF.

CDR3 DNA sequence: TGTGCCAGCAGTTTCGGGCTGATCTACGAGCAGTACTTC. Its translation: CASSFGLIYEQYF. The gene calls are TRBV12-3 or TRBV12-4 and TRBJ2-7; D uncertain. The CDR3 runs 13 residues. Deletions cut 3 bases from V and 3 bases from J, with 9 bases between.

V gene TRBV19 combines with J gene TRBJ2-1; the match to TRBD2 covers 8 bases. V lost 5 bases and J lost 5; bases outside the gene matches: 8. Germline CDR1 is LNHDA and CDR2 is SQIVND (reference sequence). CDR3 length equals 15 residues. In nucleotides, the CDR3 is TGTGCCAGTAGTGCACGGGAGGGGTTCAACAATGAGCAGTTCTTC. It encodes CASSAREGFNNEQFF. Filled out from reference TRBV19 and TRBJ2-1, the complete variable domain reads DGGITQSPKYLFRKEGQNVTLSCEQNLNHDAMYWYRQDPGQGLRLIYYSQIVNDFQKGDIAEGYSVSREKKESFPLTVTSAQKNPTAFYLCASSAREGFNNEQFFGPGTRLTVL.

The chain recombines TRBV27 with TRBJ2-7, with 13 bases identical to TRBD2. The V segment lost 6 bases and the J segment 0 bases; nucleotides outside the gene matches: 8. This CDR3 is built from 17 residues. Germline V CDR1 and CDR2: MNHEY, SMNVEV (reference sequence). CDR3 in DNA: TGTGCCAGCAGCCCAATGGGACTAGCGGGACCCTCCTACGAGCAGTACTTC. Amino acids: CASSPMGLAGPSYEQYF.

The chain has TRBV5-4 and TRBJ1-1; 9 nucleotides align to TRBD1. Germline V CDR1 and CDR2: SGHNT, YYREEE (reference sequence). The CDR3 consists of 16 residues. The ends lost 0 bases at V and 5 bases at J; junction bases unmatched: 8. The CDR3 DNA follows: TGTGCCAGCAGCTTGGGCGGACAGGGGAGAGGGACTGAAGCTTTCTTT. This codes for CASSLGGQGRGTEAFF.

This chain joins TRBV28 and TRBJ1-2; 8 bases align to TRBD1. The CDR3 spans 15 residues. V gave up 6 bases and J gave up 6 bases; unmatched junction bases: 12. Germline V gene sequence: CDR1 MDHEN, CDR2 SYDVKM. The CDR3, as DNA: TGTGCCAGCAGCATAAGATTTGACAGGGGTGATGGCTACACCTTC. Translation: CASSIRFDRGDGYTF.

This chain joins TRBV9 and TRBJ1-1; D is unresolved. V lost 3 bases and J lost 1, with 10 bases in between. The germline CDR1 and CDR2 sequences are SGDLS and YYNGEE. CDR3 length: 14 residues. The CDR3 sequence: CASSAGPANTEAFF. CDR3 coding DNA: TGTGCCAGCAGCGCCGGGCCCGCGAACACTGAAGCTTTCTTT.

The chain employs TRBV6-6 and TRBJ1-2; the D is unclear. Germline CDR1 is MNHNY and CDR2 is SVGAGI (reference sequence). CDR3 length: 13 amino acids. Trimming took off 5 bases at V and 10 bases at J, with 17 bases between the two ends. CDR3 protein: CASSPNREGPYTF. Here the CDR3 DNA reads TGTGCCAGCAGTCCAAATCGAGAGGGCCCCTACACCTTC.

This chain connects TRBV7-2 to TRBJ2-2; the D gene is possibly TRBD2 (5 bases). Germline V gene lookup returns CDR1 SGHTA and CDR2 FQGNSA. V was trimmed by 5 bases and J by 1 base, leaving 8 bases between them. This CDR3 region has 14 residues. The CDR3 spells CASSLSGNTGELFF. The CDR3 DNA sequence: TGTGCCAGCAGCCTCAGCGGGAACACCGGGGAGCTGTTTTTT.

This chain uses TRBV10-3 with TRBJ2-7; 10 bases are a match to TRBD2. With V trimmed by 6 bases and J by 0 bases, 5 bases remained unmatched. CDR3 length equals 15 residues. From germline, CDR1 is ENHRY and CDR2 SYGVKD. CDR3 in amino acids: CAIRRTSGSSYEQYF. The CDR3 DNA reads TGTGCCATCAGAAGGACTAGCGGTAGCTCCTACGAGCAGTACTTC.

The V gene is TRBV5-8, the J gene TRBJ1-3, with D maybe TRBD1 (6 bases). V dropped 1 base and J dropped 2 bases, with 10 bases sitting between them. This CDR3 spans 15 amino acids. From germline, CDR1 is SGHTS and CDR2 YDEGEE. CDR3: CASSLSGGPGNTIYF. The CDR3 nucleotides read TGTGCCAGCAGCTTGAGTGGGGGGCCTGGAAACACCATATATTTT.

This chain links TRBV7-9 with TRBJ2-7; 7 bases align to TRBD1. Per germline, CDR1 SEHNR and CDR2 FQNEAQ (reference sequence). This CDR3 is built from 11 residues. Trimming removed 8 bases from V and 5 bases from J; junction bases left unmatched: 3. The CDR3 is CASGDRDEQYF. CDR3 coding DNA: TGTGCCAGCGGAGACAGGGACGAGCAGTACTTC. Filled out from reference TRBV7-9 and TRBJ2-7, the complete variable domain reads DTGVSQNPRHKITKRGQNVTFRCDPISEHNRLYWYRQTLGQGPEFLTYFQNEAQLEKSRLLSDRFSAERPKGSFSTLEIQRTEQGDSAMYLCASGDRDEQYFGPGTRLTVT.

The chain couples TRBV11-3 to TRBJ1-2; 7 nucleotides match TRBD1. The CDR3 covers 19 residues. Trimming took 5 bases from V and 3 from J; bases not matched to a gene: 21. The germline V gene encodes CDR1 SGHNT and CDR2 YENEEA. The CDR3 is CASSGTATGVSWDDYGYTF. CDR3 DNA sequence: TGTGCCAGCAGCGGTACGGCTACAGGGGTTTCGTGGGATGACTATGGCTACACCTTC. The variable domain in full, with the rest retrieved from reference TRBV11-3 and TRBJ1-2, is EAGVVQSPRYKIIEKKQPVAFWCNPISGHNTLYWYLQNLGQGPELLIRYENEEAVDDSQLPKDRFSAERLKGVDSTLKIQPAELGDSAVYLCASSGTATGVSWDDYGYTFGSGTRLTVV.

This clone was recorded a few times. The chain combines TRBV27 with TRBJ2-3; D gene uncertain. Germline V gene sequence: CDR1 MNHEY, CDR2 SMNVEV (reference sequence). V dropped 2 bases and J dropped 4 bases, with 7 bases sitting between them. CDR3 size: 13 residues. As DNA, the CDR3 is TGTGCCAGCAGTTTAATTCTGGCAGATACGCAGTATTTT. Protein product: CASSLILADTQYF.

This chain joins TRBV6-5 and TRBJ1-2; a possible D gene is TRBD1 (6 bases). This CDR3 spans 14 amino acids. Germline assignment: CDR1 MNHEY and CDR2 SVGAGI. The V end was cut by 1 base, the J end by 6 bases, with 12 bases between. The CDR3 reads CASSYFGQGHGYTF. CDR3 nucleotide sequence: TGTGCCAGCAGTTACTTCGGCCAGGGGCATGGCTACACCTTC.

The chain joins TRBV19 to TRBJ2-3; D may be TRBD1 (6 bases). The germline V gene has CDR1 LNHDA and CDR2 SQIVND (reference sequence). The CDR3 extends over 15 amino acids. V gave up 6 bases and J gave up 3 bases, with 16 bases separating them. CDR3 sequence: CASRGGGVPTDTQYF. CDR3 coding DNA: TGTGCCAGTAGAGGGGGTGGGGTTCCGACAGATACGCAGTATTTT.

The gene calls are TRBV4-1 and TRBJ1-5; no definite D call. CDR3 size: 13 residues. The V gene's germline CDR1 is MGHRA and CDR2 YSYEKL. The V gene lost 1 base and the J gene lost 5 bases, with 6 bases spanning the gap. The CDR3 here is CASSQGRDQPQHF. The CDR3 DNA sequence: TGCGCCAGCAGCCAAGGTCGGGATCAGCCCCAGCATTTT.